The 17 T cell receptor beta chains listed next were all sequenced from one sample in a study of PD-1 blockade in mismatch repair-deficient tumors. Using immunoSEQ multiplex PCR, the repertoire was profiled, and TCRdb retains in-frame clones only, with some absent. This table has around 100,000 clones, 82% appearing once. The specimen was peripheral blood, collected 30 to 36 weeks after starting pembrolizumab. The receptors come from an adult with mismatch repair-deficient cancer.

The V and J genes are TRBV5-1 and TRBJ2-2, with D perhaps TRBD1 (6 bases). V gave up 4 bases and J gave up 3 bases, with 16 bases separating them. Germline V gene data show CDR1 as SGHRS and CDR2 as YFSETQ. This CDR3 has 16 residues. DNA of the CDR3: TGCGCCAGCAGCGAGACGGGACAACAACACACCGGGGAGCTGTTTTTT. Protein: CASSETGQQHTGELFF.

The V gene is TRBV6-6, the J gene TRBJ2-7; TRBD2 matches at 9 bases. V lost 6 bases to trimming and J lost 1 base; unmatched junction nucleotides: 4. The CDR3 runs 14 residues. Germline loops: CDR1 MNHNY, CDR2 SVGAGI (reference sequence). The CDR3 region has the DNA TGTGCCAGCAGAGGGACTAGCAGATCCTACGAGCAGTACTTC. Residues: CASRGTSRSYEQYF.

This chain uses TRBV27 with TRBJ1-5; D is ambiguous. Germline-derived CDR1 and CDR2 are MNHEY and SMNVEV (reference sequence). This CDR3 has 14 amino acids. Between the trimmed V and J ends, which lost 3 bases and 3 bases, there was a span of 9 bases. This chain's CDR3 is CASSLSISNQPQHF. CDR3 nucleotides: TGTGCCAGCAGTTTGTCCATTTCCAATCAGCCCCAGCATTTT.

This clone was seen just once. The chain combines TRBV27 with TRBJ2-1; D is undetermined. The germline V and J ends were trimmed by 3 bases and 3 bases, with 6 bases remaining between them. CDR1 MNHEY and CDR2 SMNVEV come from the germline V gene (reference sequence). CDR3 length: 13 residues. For the CDR3, the DNA is TGTGCCAGCAGTTTCTACAGCTACAATGAGCAGTTCTTC. It translates to CASSFYSYNEQFF.

This clone was recorded once. The chain uses TRBV9 and TRBJ2-3; D not resolved. The CDR3 has 15 amino acids. The germline gives CDR1 SGDLS, CDR2 YYNGEE. Trimming removed 1 base from V and 1 base from J, with 10 bases in between. The CDR3: CASSVNDPRTDTQYF. The DNA of the CDR3 is TGTGCCAGCAGCGTAAACGACCCGCGCACAGATACGCAGTATTTT.

For this clone: The sample contains more than one DNA sequence encoding this CDR3. The chain combines TRBV19 with TRBJ2-1; D gene unclear. Germline CDR1 reads LNHDA; CDR2 reads SQIVND (reference sequence). There are 14 residues in the CDR3. The V end was cut by 6 bases, the J end by 1 base, with 10 bases between. Here the CDR3 reads CASSPGPSYNEQFF. CDR3 coding DNA: TGTGCCAGTAGCCCCGGACCTTCCTACAATGAGCAGTTCTTC.

CDR3 amino acids: CAISAGRWSDTQYF. Here the CDR3 DNA reads TGTGCCATCAGTGCGGGACGCTGGTCGGATACGCAGTATTTT. This chain joins TRBV10-3 and TRBJ2-3; D is perhaps TRBD1 or TRBD2 (5 bases each). V lost 4 bases to trimming and J lost 6 bases, with 14 bases between them. The germline CDR1 and CDR2 sequences are ENHRY and SYGVKD. This CDR3 comprises 14 residues.

This chain connects TRBV27 to TRBJ2-3, with D possibly called TRBD1 or TRBD2 (5 bases each). The CDR3 totals 16 residues. Trimming took off 1 base at V and 0 bases at J, with 11 bases between the two ends. Germline-derived CDR1 and CDR2 are MNHEY and SMNVEV (reference sequence). The CDR3 protein is CASSLYRGESTDTQYF. In DNA, the CDR3 is TGTGCCAGCAGTTTATATCGGGGCGAAAGCACAGATACGCAGTATTTT.

The rearrangement uses TRBV12-5 and TRBJ2-1, with 14 positions matching TRBD2. The junction had 3 bases not matched to a gene; V was cut back by 0 bases and J by 2 bases. The V gene's germline CDR1 is LGHNT and CDR2 FRNRAP. The CDR3 is 18 residues long. The DNA for the CDR3 is TGTGCTAGTGGTTTGGTAGGACTAGCGGGAGGTGCCTACAATGAGCAGTTCTTC. Protein: CASGLVGLAGGAYNEQFF.

CDR3 nucleotide sequence: TGCGCCAGCAGCTTGGACCCTAGCGGTACTGCTTCCTACAATGAGCAGTTCTTC. Residues: CASSLDPSGTASYNEQFF. This chain links TRBV5-1 with TRBJ2-1; 7 nucleotides agree with TRBD2. Trimming removed 0 bases from V and 1 base from J; junction bases left unmatched: 10. Germline CDR1 SGHRS, CDR2 YFSETQ. The CDR3 covers 18 residues.

The chain has TRBV11-2 and TRBJ2-7; TRBD1 matches 10 bases. The CDR3 runs 15 residues. J was trimmed by 6 bases and V by 2 bases; bases with no gene match: 7. The V gene's germline CDR1 is SGHAT and CDR2 FQNNGV. CDR3 bases: TGTGCCAGCAGCTTATGGACAGGGGGTTTCGGCGAGCAGTACTTC. It encodes CASSLWTGGFGEQYF.

This clone was counted at least ten times. The chain joins TRBV7-2 to TRBJ2-7, with a tentative D call TRBD1 (6 bases). V shed 1 base and J shed 3 bases, with 13 bases lying between them. Germline V lookup: CDR1 SGHTA, CDR2 FQGNSA. The CDR3 sequence is 15 residues long. The CDR3 here is CASSLETGLIYEQYF. CDR3 bases: TGTGCCAGCAGCTTAGAAACAGGGCTTATCTACGAGCAGTACTTC.

V gene TRBV18 combines with J gene TRBJ2-6, with no clear D. Germline-derived CDR1 and CDR2 are KGHSH and LQKENI. This CDR3 is 15 amino acids long. V was cut by 2 bases and J by 4 bases, with 9 bases left in between. The CDR3 spells CASSPERAGANVLTF. Here the CDR3 DNA reads TGTGCCAGCTCACCAGAACGGGCCGGGGCCAACGTCCTGACTTTC.

The chain recombines TRBV19 with TRBJ1-2; perhaps TRBD1 as D (5 bases). V dropped 6 bases and J dropped 3 bases, with 17 bases sitting between them. The CDR3 loop spans 15 amino acids. CDR1 and CDR2 (germline): LNHDA, SQIVND (reference sequence). The CDR3 is CASRGTVGGDYGYTF. The CDR3 DNA follows: TGTGCCAGTAGAGGGACTGTCGGCGGGGACTATGGCTACACCTTC.

The chain joins TRBV7-2 to TRBJ2-1; 13 bases are shared with TRBD2. This CDR3 is built from 16 residues. J was trimmed by 7 bases and V by 5 bases; bases with no gene match: 8. The germline V gene has CDR1 SGHTA and CDR2 FQGNSA. DNA of the CDR3: TGTGCCAGCAGCGGGAGGACTAGCGGGAGTAATAATGAGCAGTTCTTC. Encoded protein: CASSGRTSGSNNEQFF.

The chain links TRBV15 to TRBJ2-7; the D is unclear. The ends were cut back, 1 base at V and 0 bases at J, with 10 bases in the middle. Germline V CDR1 and CDR2: LNHNV, YYDKDF (reference sequence). The CDR3 totals 15 residues. The CDR3 region has the DNA TGTGCCACCAGCAGAGGATCGACCCCCTCCTACGAGCAGTACTTC. Translating gives CATSRGSTPSYEQYF.

The rearrangement joins TRBV9 to TRBJ2-3, with D possibly TRBD2 on 6 matching bases. V was cut by 0 bases and J by 7 bases, with 12 bases left in between. Germline-derived CDR1 and CDR2 are SGDLS and YYNGEE. CDR3 length: 14 amino acids. Written as DNA, the CDR3 is TGTGCCAGCAGCGTAGTCCAGGGAGGAAATACGCAGTATTTT. Amino acids: CASSVVQGGNTQYF.